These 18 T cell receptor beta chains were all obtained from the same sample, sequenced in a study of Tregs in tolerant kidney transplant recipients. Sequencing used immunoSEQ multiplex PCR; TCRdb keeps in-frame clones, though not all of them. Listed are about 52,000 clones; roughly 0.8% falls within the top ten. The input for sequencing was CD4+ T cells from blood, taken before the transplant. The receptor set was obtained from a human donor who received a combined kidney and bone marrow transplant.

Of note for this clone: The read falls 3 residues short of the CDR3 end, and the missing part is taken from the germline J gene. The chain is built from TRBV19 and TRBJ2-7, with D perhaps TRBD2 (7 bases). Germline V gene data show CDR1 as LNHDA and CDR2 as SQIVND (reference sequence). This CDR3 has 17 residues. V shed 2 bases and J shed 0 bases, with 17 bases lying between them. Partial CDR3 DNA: TGTGCCAGTAGTATACGGAGTCGGGGGGCAACCTCCTACGAG. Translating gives CASSIRSRGATSYE. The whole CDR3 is CASSIRSRGATSYEQYF.

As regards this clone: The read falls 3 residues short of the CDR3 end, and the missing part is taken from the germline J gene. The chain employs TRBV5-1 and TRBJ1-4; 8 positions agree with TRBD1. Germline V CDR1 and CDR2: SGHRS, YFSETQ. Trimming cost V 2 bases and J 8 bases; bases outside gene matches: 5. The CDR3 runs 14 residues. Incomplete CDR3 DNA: TGCGCCAGCAGCTTAGGGACAGGCAAGGAAAAA. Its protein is CASSLGTGKEK. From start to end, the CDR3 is CASSLGTGKEKLFF.

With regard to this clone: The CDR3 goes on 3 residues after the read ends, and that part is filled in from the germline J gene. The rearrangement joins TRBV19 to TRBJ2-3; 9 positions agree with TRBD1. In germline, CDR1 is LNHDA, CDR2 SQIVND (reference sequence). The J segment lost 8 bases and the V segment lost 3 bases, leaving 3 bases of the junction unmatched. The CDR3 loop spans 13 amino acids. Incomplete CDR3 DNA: TGTGCCAGTAGTATTACGACAGGGGGTACG. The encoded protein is CASSITTGGT. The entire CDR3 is CASSITTGGTQYF.

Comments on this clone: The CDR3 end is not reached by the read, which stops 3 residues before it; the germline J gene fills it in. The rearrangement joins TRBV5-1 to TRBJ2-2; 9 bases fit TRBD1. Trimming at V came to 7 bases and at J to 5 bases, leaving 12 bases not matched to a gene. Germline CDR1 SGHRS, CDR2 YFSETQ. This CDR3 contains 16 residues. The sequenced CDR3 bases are TGCGCCAGCGGAGATCTAGGGACAGGGTTGACCGGGGAG. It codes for CASGDLGTGLTGE. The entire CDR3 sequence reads CASGDLGTGLTGELFF.

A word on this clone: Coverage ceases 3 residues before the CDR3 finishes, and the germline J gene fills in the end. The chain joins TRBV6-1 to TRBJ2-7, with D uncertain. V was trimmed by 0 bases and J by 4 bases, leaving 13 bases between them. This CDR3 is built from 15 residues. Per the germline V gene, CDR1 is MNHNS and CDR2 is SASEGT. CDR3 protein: CASSEARVGRYEQYF. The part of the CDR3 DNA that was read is TGTGCCAGCAGTGAAGCGCGAGTCGGTCGGTACGAG.

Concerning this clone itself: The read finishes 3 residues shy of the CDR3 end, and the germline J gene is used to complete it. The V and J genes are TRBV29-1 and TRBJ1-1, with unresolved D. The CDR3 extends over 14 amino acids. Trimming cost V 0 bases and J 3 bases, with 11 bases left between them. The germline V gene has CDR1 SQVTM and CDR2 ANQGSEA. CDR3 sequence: CSVEEWAPDTEAFF. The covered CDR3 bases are TGCAGCGTTGAAGAGTGGGCCCCGGACACTGAA. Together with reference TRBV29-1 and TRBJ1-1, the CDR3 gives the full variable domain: SAVISQKPSRDICQRGTSLTIQCQVDSQVTMMFWYRQQPGQSLTLIATANQGSEATYESGFVIDKFPISRPNLTFSTLTVSNMSPEDSSIYLCSVEEWAPDTEAFFGQGTRLTVV.

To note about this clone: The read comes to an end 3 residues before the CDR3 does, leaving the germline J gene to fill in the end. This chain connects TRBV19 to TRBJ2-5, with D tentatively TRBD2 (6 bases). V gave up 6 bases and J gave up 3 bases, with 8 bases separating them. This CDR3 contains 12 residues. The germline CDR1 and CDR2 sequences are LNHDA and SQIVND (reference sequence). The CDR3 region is CASRGGEETQYF. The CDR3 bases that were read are TGTGCCAGTAGAGGAGGGGAAGAGACC.

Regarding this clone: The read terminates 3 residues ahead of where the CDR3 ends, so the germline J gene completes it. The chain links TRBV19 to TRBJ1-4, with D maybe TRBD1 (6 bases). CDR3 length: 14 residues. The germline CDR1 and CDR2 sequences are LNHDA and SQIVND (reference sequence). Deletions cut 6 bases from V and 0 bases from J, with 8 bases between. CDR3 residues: CASRDSSTNEKLFF. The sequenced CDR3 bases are TGTGCCAGTAGGGACAGTTCAACTAATGAAAAA.

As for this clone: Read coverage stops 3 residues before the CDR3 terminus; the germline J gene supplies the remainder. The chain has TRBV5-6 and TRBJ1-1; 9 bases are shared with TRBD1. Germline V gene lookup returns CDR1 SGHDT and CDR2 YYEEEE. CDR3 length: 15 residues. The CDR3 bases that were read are TGTGCCAGCAGCACAAACAGGGGGCCCATGGATGGT. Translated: CASSTNRGPMDG. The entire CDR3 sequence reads CASSTNRGPMDGAFF.

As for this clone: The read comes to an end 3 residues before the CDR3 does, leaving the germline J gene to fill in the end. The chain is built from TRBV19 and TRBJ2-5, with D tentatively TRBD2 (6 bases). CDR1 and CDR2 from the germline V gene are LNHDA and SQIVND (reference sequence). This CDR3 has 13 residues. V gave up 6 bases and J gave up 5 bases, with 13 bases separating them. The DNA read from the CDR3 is TGTGCCAGTAGACTTAGGAGGGGCGAGACC. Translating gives CASRLRRGET. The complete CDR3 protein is CASRLRRGETQYF.

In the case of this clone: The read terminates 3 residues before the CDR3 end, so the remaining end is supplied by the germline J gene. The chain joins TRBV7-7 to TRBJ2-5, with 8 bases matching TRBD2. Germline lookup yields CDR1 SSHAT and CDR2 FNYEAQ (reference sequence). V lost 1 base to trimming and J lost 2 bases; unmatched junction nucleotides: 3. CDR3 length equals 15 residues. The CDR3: CASSLDGRGQETQYF. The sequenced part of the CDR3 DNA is TGTGCCAGCAGCTTAGACGGGAGGGGGCAAGAGACC. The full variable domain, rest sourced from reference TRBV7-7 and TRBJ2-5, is GAGVSQSPRYKVTKRGQDVTLRCDPISSHATLYWYQQALGQGPEFLTYFNYEAQPDKSGLPSDRFSAERPEGSISTLTIQRTEQRDSAMYRCASSLDGRGQETQYFGPGTRLLVL.

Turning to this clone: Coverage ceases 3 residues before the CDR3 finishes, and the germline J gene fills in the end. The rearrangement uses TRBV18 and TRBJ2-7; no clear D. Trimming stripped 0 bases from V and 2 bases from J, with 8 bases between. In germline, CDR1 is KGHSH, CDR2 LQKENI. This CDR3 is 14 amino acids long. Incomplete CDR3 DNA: TGTGCCAGCTCACCACCGGGCAAACCCTACGAG. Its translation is CASSPPGKPYE. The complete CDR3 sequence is CASSPPGKPYEQYF.

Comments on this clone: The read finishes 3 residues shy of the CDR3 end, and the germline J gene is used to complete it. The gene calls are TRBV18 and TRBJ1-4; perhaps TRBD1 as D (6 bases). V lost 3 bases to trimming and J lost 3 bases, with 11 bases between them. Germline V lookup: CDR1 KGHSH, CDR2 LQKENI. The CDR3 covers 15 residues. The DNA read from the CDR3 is TGTGCCAGCTCACCTAAGGGGGTTTCTAATGAAAAA. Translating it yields CASSPKGVSNEK. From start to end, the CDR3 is CASSPKGVSNEKLFF.

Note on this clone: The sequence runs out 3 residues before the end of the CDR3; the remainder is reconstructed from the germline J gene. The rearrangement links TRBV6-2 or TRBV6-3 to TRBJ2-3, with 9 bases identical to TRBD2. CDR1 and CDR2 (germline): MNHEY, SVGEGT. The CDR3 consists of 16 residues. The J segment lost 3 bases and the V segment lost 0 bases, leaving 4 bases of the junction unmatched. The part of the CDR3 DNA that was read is TGTGCCAGCAGTTACTCGGGGACTAGCCTTACAGATACG. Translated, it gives CASSYSGTSLTDT. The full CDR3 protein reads CASSYSGTSLTDTQYF.

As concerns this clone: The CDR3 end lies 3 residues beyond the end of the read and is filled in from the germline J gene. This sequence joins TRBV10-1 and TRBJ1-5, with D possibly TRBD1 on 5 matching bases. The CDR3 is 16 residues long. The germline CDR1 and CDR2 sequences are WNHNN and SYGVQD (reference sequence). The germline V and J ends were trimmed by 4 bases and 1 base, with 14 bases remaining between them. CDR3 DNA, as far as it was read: TGCGCCAGCAGTGGGTTGAGGGGCGAGAGCAATCAGCCC. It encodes CASSGLRGESNQP. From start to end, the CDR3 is CASSGLRGESNQPQHF.

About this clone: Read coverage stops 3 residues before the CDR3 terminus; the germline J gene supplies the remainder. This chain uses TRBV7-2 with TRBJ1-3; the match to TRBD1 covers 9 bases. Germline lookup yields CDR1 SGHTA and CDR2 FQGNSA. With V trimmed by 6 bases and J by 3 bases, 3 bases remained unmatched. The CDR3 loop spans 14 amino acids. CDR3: CASRQGAGGNTIYF. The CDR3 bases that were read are TGTGCCAGCAGACAGGGGGCAGGTGGAAACACC.

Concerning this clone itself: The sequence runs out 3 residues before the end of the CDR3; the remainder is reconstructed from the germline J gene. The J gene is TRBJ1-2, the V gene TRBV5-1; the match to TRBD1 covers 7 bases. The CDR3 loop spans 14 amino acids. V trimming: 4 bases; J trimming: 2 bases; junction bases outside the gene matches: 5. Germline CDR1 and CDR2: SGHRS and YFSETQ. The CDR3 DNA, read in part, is TGCGCCAGCAGCACATCGACAGGGAACTATGGC. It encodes CASSTSTGNYG. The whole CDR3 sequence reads CASSTSTGNYGYTF.

The CDR3 bases that were read are TGTGCCAGTAGTATGTTAGCGGGGACCGGGGAG. Its protein is CASSMLAGTGE. The complete CDR3 reads CASSMLAGTGELFF. V and J are TRBV19 and TRBJ2-2, with 8 nucleotides matching TRBD2. The read halts 3 residues ahead of the CDR3 end, with the missing end drawn from the germline J gene. The trim removed 3 bases at V and 5 bases at J, leaving 2 bases unmatched. The germline gives CDR1 LNHDA, CDR2 SQIVND (reference sequence). This CDR3 region has 14 residues. Combining the CDR3 with reference TRBV19 and TRBJ2-2 gives the whole variable domain DGGITQSPKYLFRKEGQNVTLSCEQNLNHDAMYWYRQDPGQGLRLIYYSQIVNDFQKGDIAEGYSVSREKKESFPLTVTSAQKNPTAFYLCASSMLAGTGELFFGEGSRLTVL.